This T cell receptor beta chain was captured in a study of shared clonotypes between healthy human individuals. Turning to the study itself: Plates per donor: three CD4 naive, three CD4 memory, two CD8 naive, one CD8 memory.

In the naive CD8 group, cells lacked CD45RO and were positively selected for CCR7, so terminally differentiated effector memory CD45RA+ cells were left out. Donation came from healthy HIV-negative adults that had no recent acute infections or vaccinations. Sequenced by immunoSEQ multiplex PCR; TCRdb stores in-frame clones only, minus some. The sample has fewer than 700,000 clones, 85% to 95% seen once. Germline V gene data show CDR1 as MDHEN and CDR2 as SYDVKM. This CDR3 is built from 14 residues. The V gene is TRBV28, the J gene TRBJ2-5; 7 bases map to TRBD2. The last part of the DNA fits TRBJ2-7 better; the J call may be wrong. The source material was naive CD8+ T cells sorted from blood. This receptor was taken from a woman younger than 45 in good health. In nucleotides, the CDR3 is TGTGCCAGCAGTCAGGCGGGAGCACCCTACGAGCAGTACTTC. Its protein product is CASSQAGAPYEQYF.